The 2 T cell receptor beta chains given below trace back to one sample, sequenced in a study of CD8 T cells in Susac syndrome (dated by TCRdb to the late 2010s). Receptor libraries were prepared by the immunoSEQ multiplex PCR assay. RNA was extracted using the RNeasy kit, and roughly 0.5 to 1 ug of the RNA was reverse transcribed with random hexamers. TCRdb passed the public sequencing reads through fastp at Q25 and MiXCR, retaining productive beta sequences. Records with the same CDR3 protein are collapsed into one entry carrying the most frequent genes and DNA. For this sample the table gives 100,000 to 150,000 distinct CDR3 sequences, of which more than 80% were detected only once. The ten largest clones capture roughly 0.3% of the sample. The sample was CD8+ T cells from PBMCs. Every receptor here comes from a human donor with multiple sclerosis.

This CDR3 is CASSLRRGWETQYF. The CDR3 DNA reads TGTGCCAGCAGCTTAAGGAGGGGCTGGGAGACCCAGTACTTC. The chain links TRBV7-9 to TRBJ2-5, with D maybe TRBD2 (6 bases). The CDR3 totals 14 residues. Germline loops: CDR1 SEHNR, CDR2 FQNEAQ (reference sequence). V gave up 2 bases and J gave up 5 bases, with 12 bases separating them.

This chain links TRBV24-1 with TRBJ2-3; no clear D gene. V shed 6 bases and J shed 5 bases, with 11 bases lying between them. CDR3 size: 13 residues. The germline CDR1 and CDR2 sequences are KGHDR and SFDVKD. The DNA for the CDR3 is TGTGCCACCAGTTCGGTTTATGGAGATACGCAGTATTTT. Translating it yields CATSSVYGDTQYF.